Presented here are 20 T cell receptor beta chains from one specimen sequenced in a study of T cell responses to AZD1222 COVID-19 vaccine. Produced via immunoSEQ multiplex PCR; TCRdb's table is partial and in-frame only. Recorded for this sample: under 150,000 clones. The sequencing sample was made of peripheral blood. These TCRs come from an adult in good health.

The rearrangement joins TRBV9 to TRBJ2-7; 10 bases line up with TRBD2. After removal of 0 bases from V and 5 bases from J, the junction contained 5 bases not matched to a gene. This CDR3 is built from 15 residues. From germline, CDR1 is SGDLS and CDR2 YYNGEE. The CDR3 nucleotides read TGTGCCAGCAGCGTAGCTGGGCTAGCGGGGGACGAGCAGTACTTC. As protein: CASSVAGLAGDEQYF.

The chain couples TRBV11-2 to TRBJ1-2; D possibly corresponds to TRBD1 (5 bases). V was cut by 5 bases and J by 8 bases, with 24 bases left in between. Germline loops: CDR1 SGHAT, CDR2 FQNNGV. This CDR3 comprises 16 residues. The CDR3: CASSVGWGVAPYGYTF. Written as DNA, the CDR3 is TGTGCCAGCAGCGTAGGATGGGGGGTGGCACCCTACGGCTACACCTTC. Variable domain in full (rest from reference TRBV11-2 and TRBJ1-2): EAGVAQSPRYKIIEKRQSVAFWCNPISGHATLYWYQQILGQGPKLLIQFQNNGVVDDSQLPKDRFSAERLKGVDSTLKIQPAKLEDSAVYLCASSVGWGVAPYGYTFGSGTRLTVV.

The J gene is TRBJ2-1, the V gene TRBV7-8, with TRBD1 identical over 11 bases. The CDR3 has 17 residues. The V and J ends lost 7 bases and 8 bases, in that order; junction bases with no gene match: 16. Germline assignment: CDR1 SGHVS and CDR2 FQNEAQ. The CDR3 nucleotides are TGTGCCAGCACCCTAAGACCAGGACAGGGGGCTATGGATGAGCAGTTCTTC. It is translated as CASTLRPGQGAMDEQFF.

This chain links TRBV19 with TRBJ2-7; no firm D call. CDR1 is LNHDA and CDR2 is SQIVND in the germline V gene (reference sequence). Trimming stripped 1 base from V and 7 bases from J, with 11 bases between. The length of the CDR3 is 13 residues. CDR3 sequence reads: CASSIVPGTEQYF. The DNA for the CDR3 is TGTGCCAGTAGTATAGTGCCGGGTACGGAGCAGTACTTC.

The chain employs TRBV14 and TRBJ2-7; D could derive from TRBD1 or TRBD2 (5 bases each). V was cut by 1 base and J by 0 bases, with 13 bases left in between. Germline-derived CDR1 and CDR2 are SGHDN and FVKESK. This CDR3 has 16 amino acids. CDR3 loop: CASSQGGARDSYEQYF. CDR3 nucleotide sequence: TGTGCCAGCAGCCAAGGAGGGGCCCGCGACTCCTACGAGCAGTACTTC.

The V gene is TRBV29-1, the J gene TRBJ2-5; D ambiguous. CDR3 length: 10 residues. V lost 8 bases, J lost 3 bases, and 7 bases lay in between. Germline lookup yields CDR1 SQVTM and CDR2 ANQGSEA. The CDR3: CSTTEETQYF. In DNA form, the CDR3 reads TGCAGCACAACGGAAGAGACCCAGTACTTC.

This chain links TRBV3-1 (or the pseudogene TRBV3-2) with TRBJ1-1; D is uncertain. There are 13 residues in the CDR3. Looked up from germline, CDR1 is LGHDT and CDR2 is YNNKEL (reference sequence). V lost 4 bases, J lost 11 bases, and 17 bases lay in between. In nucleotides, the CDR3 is TGTGCCAGCAGCCTACCAATGGGCCGTGAGGCTTTCTTT. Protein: CASSLPMGREAFF.

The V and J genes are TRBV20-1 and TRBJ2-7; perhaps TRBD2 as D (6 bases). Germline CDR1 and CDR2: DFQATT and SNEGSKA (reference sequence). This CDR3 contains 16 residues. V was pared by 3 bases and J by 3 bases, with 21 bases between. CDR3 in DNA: TGCAGTGCTAGTGGTCGACTAGACGGAGGGTTCTACGAGCAGTACTTC. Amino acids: CSASGRLDGGFYEQYF.

In DNA, the CDR3 is TGTGCCAGCAGCCCGGGGACAGGGGCCACTAATGAAAAACTGTTTTTT. Amino acid sequence: CASSPGTGATNEKLFF. The chain couples TRBV4-2 to TRBJ1-4; TRBD1 aligns across 10 bases. CDR1 LGHNA and CDR2 YNFKEQ come from the germline V gene. Trimming at V came to 4 bases and at J to 2 bases, leaving 4 bases not matched to a gene. CDR3 size: 16 residues.

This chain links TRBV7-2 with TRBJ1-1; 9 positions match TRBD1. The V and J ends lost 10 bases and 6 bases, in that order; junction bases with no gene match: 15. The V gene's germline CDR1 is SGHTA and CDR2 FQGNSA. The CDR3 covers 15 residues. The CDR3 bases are TGTGCCACCGATAACCTGGGACAGGGAAGGGCTGAAGCTTTCTTT. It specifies CATDNLGQGRAEAFF.

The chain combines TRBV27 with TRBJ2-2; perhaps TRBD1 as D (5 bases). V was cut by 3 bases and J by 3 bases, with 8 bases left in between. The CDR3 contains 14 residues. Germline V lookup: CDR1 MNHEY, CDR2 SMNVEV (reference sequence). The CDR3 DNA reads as TGTGCCAGCAGTTTTGTCAGGGACACCGGGGAGCTGTTTTTT. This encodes CASSFVRDTGELFF.

The CDR3 protein is CASSVGMAGNTIYF. The CDR3 nucleotides are TGTGCCAGCAGCGTAGGGATGGCTGGAAACACCATATATTTT. The chain links TRBV9 to TRBJ1-3; unclear D gene. V was cut by 0 bases and J by 2 bases, with 6 bases left in between. Germline V lookup: CDR1 SGDLS, CDR2 YYNGEE. The CDR3 sequence is 14 residues long.

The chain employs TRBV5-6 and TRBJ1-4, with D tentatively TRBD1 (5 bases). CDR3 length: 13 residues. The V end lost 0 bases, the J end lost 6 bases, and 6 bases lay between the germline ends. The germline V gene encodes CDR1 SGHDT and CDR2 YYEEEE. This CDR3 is CASSLGGYEKLFF. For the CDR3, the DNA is TGTGCCAGCAGCTTGGGGGGGTATGAAAAACTGTTTTTT.

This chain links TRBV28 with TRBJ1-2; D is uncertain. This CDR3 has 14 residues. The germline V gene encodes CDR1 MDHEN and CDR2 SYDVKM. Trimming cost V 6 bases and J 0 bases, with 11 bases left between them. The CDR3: CASRMLDTNYGYTF. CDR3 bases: TGTGCCAGCAGGATGTTAGATACTAACTATGGCTACACCTTC.

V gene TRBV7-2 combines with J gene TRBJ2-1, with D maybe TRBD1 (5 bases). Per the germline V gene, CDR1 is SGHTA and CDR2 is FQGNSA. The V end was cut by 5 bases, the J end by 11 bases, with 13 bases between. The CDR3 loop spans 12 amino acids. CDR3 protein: CASSSSGLQQFF. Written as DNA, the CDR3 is TGTGCCAGCAGCAGTTCAGGGCTTCAGCAGTTCTTC.

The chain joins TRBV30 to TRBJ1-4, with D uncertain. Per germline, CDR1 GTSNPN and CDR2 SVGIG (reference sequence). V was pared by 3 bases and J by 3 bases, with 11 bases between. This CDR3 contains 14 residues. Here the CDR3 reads CAWSLRTANEKLFF. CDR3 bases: TGTGCCTGGAGCCTCCGGACGGCTAATGAAAAACTGTTTTTT. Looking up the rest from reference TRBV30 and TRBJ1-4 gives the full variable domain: SQTIHQWPATLVQPVGSPLSLECTVEGTSNPNLYWYRQAAGRGLQLLFYSVGIGQISSEVPQNLSASRPQDRQFILSSKKLLLSDSGFYLCAWSLRTANEKLFFGSGTQLSVL.

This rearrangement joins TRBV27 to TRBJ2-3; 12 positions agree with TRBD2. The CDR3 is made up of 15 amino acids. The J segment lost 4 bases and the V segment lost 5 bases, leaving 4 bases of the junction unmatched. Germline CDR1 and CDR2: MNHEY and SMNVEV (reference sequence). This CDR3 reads CASSLAGGQADTQYF. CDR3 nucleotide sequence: TGTGCCAGCAGTCTAGCGGGGGGGCAGGCAGATACGCAGTATTTT.

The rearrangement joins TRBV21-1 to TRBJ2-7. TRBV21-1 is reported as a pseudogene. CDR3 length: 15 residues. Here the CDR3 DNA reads TGTGCCAGCAGCAAAGGGGGACGGGTAGCCTACGAGCAGTACTTC. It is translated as CASSKGGRVAYEQYF.

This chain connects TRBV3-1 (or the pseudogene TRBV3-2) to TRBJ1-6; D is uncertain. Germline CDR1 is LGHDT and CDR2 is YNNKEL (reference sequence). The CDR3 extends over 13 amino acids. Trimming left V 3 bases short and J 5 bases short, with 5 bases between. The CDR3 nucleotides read TGTGCCAGCAGCCAGCCCAATAATTCACCCCTCCACTTT. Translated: CASSQPNNSPLHF.

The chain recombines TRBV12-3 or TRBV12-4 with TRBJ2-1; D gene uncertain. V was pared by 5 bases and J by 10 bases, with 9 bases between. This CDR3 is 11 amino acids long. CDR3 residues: CASSPRLEQFF. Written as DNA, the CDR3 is TGTGCCAGCAGTCCAAGGTTGGAGCAGTTCTTC.